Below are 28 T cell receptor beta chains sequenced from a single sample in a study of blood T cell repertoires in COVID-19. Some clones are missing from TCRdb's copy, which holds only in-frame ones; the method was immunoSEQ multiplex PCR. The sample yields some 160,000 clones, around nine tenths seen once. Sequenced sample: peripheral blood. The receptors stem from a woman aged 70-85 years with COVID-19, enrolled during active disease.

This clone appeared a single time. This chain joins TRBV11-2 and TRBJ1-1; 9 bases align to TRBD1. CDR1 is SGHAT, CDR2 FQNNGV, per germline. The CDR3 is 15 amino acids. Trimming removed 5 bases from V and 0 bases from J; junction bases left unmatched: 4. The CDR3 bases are TGTGCCAGCAGCCGCCGGGACAGGGTGAACACTGAAGCTTTCTTT. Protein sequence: CASSRRDRVNTEAFF.

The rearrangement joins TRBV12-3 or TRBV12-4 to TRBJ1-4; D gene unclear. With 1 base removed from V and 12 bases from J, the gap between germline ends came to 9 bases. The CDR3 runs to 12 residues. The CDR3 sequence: CASSLGPSELFF. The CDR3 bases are TGTGCCAGCAGTTTAGGTCCGTCGGAACTGTTTTTT.

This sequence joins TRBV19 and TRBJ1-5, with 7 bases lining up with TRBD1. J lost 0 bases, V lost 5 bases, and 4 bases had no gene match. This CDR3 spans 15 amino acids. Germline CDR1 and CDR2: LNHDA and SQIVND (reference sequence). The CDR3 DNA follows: TGTGCCAGTAGTGCGGGACAGACTAGCAATCAGCCCCAGCATTTT. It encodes CASSAGQTSNQPQHF. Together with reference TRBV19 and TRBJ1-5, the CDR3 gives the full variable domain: DGGITQSPKYLFRKEGQNVTLSCEQNLNHDAMYWYRQDPGQGLRLIYYSQIVNDFQKGDIAEGYSVSREKKESFPLTVTSAQKNPTAFYLCASSAGQTSNQPQHFGDGTRLSIL.

The CDR3 loop is CASSLAIGDGYTF. The CDR3 bases are TGTGCCAGCAGCTTAGCGATAGGGGATGGCTACACCTTC. The chain employs TRBV7-6 and TRBJ1-2; TRBD1 might be the D (5 bases). The CDR3 runs to 13 residues. Germline loops: CDR1 SGHVS, CDR2 FNYEAQ. V was trimmed by 0 bases and J by 6 bases, leaving 8 bases between them.

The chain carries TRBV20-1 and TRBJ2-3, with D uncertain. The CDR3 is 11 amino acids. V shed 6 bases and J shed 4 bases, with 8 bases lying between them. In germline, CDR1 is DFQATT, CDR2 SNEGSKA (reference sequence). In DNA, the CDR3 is TGCAGTGCCAGACGGGCAGATACGCAGTATTTT. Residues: CSARRADTQYF.

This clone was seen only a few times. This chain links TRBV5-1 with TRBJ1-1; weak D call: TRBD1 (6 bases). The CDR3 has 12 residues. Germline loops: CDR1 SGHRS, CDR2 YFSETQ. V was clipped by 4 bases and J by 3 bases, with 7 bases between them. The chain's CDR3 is CASSTGYTEAFF. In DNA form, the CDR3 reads TGCGCCAGCAGCACAGGGTACACTGAAGCTTTCTTT. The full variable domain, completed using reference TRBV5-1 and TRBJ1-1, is KAGVTQTPRYLIKTRGQQVTLSCSPISGHRSVSWYQQTPGQGLQFLFEYFSETQRNKGNFPGRFSGRQFSNSRSEMNVSTLELGDSALYLCASSTGYTEAFFGQGTRLTVV.

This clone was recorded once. This chain's CDR3 is CSSPINRGGCTEAFF. The CDR3 region has the DNA TGCAGCTCCCCGATTAACAGGGGGGGTTGCACTGAAGCTTTCTTT. The rearrangement uses TRBV29-1 and TRBJ1-1, with 8 bases matching TRBD1. V was pared by 8 bases and J by 4 bases, with 15 bases of the junction left unmatched. This CDR3 spans 15 amino acids. Germline CDR1 reads SQVTM; CDR2 reads ANQGSEA.

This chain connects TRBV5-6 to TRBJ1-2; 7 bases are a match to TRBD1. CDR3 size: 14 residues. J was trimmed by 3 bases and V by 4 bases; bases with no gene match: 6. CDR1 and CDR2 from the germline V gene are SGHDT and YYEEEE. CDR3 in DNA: TGTGCCAGCAGCGTAGGGACAGTCGACTATGGCTACACCTTC. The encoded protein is CASSVGTVDYGYTF.

CDR3 in amino acids: CASSLDSSNTEAFF. DNA for the CDR3: TGTGCCAGCAGCTTGGACTCCTCGAACACTGAAGCTTTCTTT. This rearrangement joins TRBV7-9 to TRBJ1-1; D unresolved. The V end lost 3 bases, the J end lost 1 base, and 9 bases lay between the germline ends. The germline gives CDR1 SEHNR, CDR2 FQNEAQ (reference sequence). This CDR3 is 14 amino acids long.

The CDR3 reads CASSQGAKTGVGETQYF. The DNA of the CDR3 is TGTGCCAGCAGCCAAGGTGCTAAGACAGGGGTTGGGGAGACCCAGTACTTC. V and J are TRBV3-1 (or the pseudogene TRBV3-2) and TRBJ2-5; 8 nucleotides match TRBD1. V was clipped by 1 base and J by 5 bases; unmatched bases: 12. The CDR3 length is 17 residues. Per the germline V gene, CDR1 is LGHDT and CDR2 is YNNKEL (reference sequence).

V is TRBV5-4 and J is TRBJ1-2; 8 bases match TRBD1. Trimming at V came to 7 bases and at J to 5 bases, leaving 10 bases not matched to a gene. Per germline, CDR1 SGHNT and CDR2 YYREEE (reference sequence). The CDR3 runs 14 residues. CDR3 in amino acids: CASQSPGGAYGYTF. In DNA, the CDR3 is TGTGCCAGCCAAAGTCCAGGGGGCGCATATGGCTACACCTTC.

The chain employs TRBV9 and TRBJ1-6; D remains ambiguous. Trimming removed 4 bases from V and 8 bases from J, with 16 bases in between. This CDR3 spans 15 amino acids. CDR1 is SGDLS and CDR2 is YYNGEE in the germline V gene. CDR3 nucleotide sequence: TGTGCCAGCAGCATGACCGGGCGGGGAGATTCACCCCTCCACTTT. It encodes CASSMTGRGDSPLHF.

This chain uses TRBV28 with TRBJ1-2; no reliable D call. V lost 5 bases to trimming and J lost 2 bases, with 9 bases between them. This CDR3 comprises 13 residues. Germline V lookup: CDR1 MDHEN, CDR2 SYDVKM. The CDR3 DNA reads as TGTGCCAGCAGTCGGGCGGGGAACTATGGCTACACCTTC. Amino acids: CASSRAGNYGYTF.

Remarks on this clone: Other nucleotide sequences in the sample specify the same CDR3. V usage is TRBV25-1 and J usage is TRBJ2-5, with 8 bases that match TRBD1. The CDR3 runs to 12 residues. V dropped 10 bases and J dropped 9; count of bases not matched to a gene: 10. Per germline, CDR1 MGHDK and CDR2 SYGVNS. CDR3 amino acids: CATSGGPRAQYF. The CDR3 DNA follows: TGTGCCACCTCAGGGGGCCCCCGGGCCCAGTACTTC. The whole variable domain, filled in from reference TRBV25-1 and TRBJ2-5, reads EADIYQTPRYLVIGTGKKITLECSQTMGHDKMYWYQQDPGMELHLIHYSYGVNSTEKGDLSSESTVSRIRTEHFPLTLESARPSHTSQYLCATSGGPRAQYFGPGTRLLVL.

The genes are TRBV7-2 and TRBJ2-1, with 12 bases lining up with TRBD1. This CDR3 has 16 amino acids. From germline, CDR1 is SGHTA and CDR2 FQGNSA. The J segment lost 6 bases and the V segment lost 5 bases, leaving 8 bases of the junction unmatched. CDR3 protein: CASSPGGQGAGNEQFF. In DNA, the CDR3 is TGTGCCAGCAGCCCAGGGGGACAGGGGGCGGGCAATGAGCAGTTCTTC.

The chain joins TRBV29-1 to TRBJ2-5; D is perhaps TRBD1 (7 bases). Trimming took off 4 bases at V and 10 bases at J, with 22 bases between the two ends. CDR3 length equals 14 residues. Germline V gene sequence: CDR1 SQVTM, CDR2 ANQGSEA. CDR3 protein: CSVGGDSLSGNQYF. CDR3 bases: TGCAGCGTTGGGGGGGACAGCCTCTCTGGGAACCAGTACTTC.

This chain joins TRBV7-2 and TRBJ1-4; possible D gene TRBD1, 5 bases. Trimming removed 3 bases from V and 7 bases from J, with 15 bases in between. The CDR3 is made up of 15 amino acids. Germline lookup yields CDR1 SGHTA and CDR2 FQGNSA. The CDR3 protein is CASSFWQGPGEKLFF. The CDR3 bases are TGTGCCAGCAGCTTTTGGCAGGGTCCCGGTGAAAAACTGTTTTTT.

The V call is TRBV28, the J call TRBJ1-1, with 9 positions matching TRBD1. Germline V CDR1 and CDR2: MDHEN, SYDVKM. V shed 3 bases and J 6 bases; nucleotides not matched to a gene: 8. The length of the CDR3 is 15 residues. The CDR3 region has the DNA TGTGCCAGCAGTTTCACAGGGGGCAGGAGGGCTGAAGCTTTCTTT. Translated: CASSFTGGRRAEAFF.

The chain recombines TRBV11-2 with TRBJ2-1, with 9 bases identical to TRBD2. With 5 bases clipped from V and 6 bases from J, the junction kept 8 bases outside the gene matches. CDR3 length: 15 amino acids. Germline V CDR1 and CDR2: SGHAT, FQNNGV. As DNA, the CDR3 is TGTGCCAGCAGCCCCTGGACTAGCGAGGGCAATGAGCAGTTCTTC. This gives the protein CASSPWTSEGNEQFF.

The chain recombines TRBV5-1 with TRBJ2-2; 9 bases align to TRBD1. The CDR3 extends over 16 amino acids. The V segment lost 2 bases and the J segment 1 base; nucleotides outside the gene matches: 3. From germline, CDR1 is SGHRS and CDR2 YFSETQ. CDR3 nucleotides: TGCGCCAGCAGCTTCAAGGGACAGGGGAACACCGGGGAGCTGTTTTTT. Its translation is CASSFKGQGNTGELFF.

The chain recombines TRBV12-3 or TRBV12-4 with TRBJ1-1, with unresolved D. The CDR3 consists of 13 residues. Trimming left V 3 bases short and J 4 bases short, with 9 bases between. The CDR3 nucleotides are TGTGCCAGCAGTTTCACGGGTCCCACTGAAGCTTTCTTT. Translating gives CASSFTGPTEAFF.

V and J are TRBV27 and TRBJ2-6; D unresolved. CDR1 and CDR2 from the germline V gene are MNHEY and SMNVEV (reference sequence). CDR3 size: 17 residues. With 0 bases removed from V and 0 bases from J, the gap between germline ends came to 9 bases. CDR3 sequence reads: CASSLSVRSSGANVLTF. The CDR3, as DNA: TGTGCCAGCAGTTTATCGGTCAGATCCTCTGGGGCCAACGTCCTGACTTTC.

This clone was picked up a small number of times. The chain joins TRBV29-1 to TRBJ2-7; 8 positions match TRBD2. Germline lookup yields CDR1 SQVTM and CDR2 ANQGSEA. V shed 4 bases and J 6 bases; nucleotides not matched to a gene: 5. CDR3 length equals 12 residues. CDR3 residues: CSVAGGEREQYF. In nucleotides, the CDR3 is TGCAGCGTTGCGGGGGGGGAGCGCGAGCAGTACTTC.

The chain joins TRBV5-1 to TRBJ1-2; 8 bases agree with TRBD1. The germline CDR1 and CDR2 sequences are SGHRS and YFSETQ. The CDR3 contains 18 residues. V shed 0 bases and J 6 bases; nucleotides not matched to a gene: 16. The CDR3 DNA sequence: TGCGCCAGCAGCTTGGGACCGGGACAGGTAGAAGGAAGAAATGGCTACACCTTC. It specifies CASSLGPGQVEGRNGYTF. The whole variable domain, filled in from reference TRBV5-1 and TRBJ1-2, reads KAGVTQTPRYLIKTRGQQVTLSCSPISGHRSVSWYQQTPGQGLQFLFEYFSETQRNKGNFPGRFSGRQFSNSRSEMNVSTLELGDSALYLCASSLGPGQVEGRNGYTFGSGTRLTVV.

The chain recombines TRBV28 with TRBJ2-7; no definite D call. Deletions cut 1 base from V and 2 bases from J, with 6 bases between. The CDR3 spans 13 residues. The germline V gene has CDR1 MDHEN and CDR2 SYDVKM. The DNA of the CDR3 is TGTGCCAGCAGTTTATCCGAGACCTACGAGCAGTACTTC. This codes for CASSLSETYEQYF.

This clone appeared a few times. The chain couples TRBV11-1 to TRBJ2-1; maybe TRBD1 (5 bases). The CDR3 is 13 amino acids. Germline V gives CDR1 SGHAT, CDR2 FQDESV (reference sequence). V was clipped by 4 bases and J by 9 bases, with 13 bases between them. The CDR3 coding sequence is TGTGCCAGCAGCTCCCTCAGGGTCGGTGAGCAGTTCTTC. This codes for CASSSLRVGEQFF.

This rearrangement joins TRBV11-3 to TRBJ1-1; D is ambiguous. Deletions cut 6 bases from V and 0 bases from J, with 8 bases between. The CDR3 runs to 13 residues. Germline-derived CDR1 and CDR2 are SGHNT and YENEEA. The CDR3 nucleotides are TGTGCCAGCAGTACCGGGGTGAACACTGAAGCTTTCTTT. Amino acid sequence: CASSTGVNTEAFF.

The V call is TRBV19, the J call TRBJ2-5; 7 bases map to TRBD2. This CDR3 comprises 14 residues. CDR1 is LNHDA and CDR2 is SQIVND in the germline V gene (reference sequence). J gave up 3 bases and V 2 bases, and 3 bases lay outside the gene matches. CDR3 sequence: CASSILAAKETQYF. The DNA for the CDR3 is TGTGCCAGTAGTATACTAGCGGCTAAAGAGACCCAGTACTTC.